This TCR beta chain derives from a study of T cells in Graves' hyperthyroidism and ophthalmopathy. Trimming shortened V by 1 base and J by 0 bases, and 10 bases separated the two germline ends. There are 16 residues in the CDR3. CDR1 is DFQATT, CDR2 SNEGSKA, per germline (reference sequence). The study enrolled patients aged 18 to 65 with newly diagnosed hyperthyroidism of under 2 months' duration. Clinical symptoms, serum thyroxine and TRAb, thyroid ultrasound and orbital computed tomography were used for the diagnoses. At first hyperthyroidism diagnosis, before any ophthalmopathy symptoms, the blood sample was collected. PBMCs were obtained from 9.5 to 10 ml fresh peripheral blood. This clonotype was recorded many times. Regions amplified from RNA transcripts were the TCR beta CDR3 regions. HTBI primers were the set used in a first-round RT-PCR of the TCR CDR3. TCRdb reprocessed the multiplex PCR reads with MiXCR, giving one entry per CDR3 protein. The top ten clones hold 7% to 8.5% of a sample with about 300,000 distinct CDR3 sequences, about an eighth of them seen once.

The clonotype was recovered from a woman aged 25 to 45 with Graves' hyperthyroidism that later progressed to Graves' ophthalmopathy. The rearrangement joins TRBV20-1 to TRBJ2-6; TRBD1 might be the D (5 bases). The sample comprised blood. Written as DNA, the CDR3 is TGCAGTGCTAGAGGCAGGGTATCCTCTGGGGCCAACGTCCTGACTTTC. Its translation is CSARGRVSSGANVLTF.